One sample yielded the 27 T cell receptor beta chains listed below, sequenced in a study of blood T cell repertoires in COVID-19. Clones were sequenced by immunoSEQ multiplex PCR, and TCRdb holds only the in-frame ones, with some missing. The data show roughly 330,000 clones, with 85% to 90% seen just once and 10% held by the top ten. The sequenced sample consisted of PBMCs or T cells enriched from blood (not recorded which). Every receptor here comes from a woman aged 18-30 years who had recovered from COVID-19.

This clone was detected ten times or more. The V call is TRBV12-2, the J call TRBJ1-3. TRBV12-2 is recorded as a pseudogene. The CDR3 has 17 amino acids. As DNA, the CDR3 is TGTGCAAGTCGCTTAGGTAATTGCGGGAGCTCTGGAAACACCATATATTTT. It specifies CASRLGNCGSSGNTIYF.

This clone has only a few counts. The chain is built from TRBV6-6 and TRBJ1-6; D gene ambiguous. Germline loops: CDR1 MNHNY, CDR2 SVGAGI (reference sequence). Trimming pared 6 bases from V and 0 bases from J, leaving 9 bases between. The CDR3 is 15 residues long. CDR3 sequence reads: CASSHVGSYNSPLHF. The CDR3 DNA reads TGTGCCAGCAGCCACGTCGGCTCCTATAATTCACCCCTCCACTTT.

The gene calls are TRBV19 and TRBJ1-5, with D possibly TRBD1 on 5 matching bases. This CDR3 spans 13 amino acids. The V end lost 3 bases, the J end lost 5 bases, and 8 bases lay between the germline ends. Per the germline V gene, CDR1 is LNHDA and CDR2 is SQIVND (reference sequence). The CDR3 nucleotides read TGTGCCAGTAGTATTCGGGGGGATCAGCCCCAGCATTTT. It yields the protein CASSIRGDQPQHF. Combining the CDR3 with reference TRBV19 and TRBJ1-5 gives the whole variable domain DGGITQSPKYLFRKEGQNVTLSCEQNLNHDAMYWYRQDPGQGLRLIYYSQIVNDFQKGDIAEGYSVSREKKESFPLTVTSAQKNPTAFYLCASSIRGDQPQHFGDGTRLSIL.

The chain combines TRBV14 with TRBJ2-7; the match to TRBD1 covers 7 bases. The ends lost 4 bases at V and 3 bases at J; junction bases unmatched: 12. Germline V lookup: CDR1 SGHDN, CDR2 FVKESK. The CDR3 runs 16 residues. Here the CDR3 reads CASSLENRTGDYEQYF. DNA of the CDR3: TGTGCCAGCAGCCTCGAGAACAGGACAGGCGACTACGAGCAGTACTTC.

V gene TRBV28 combines with J gene TRBJ1-4; no clear D. This CDR3 region has 14 residues. V was clipped by 4 bases and J by 5 bases, with 11 bases between them. Germline assignment: CDR1 MDHEN and CDR2 SYDVKM. The CDR3 is CASSSSPENEKLFF. The CDR3 coding sequence is TGTGCCAGCAGTTCATCACCGGAGAATGAAAAACTGTTTTTT.

This sequence joins TRBV2 and TRBJ1-1; 7 bases are shared with TRBD1. This CDR3 is 14 amino acids long. Trimming at V came to 1 base and at J to 8 bases, leaving 7 bases not matched to a gene. The V gene's germline CDR1 is SNHLY and CDR2 FYNNEI. CDR3 nucleotide sequence: TGTGCCAGCAGTGAAGAGACAGGGCGTGGAGAAGCTTTCTTT. Amino acid sequence: CASSEETGRGEAFF.

The chain combines TRBV7-2 with TRBJ2-2, with 12 bases aligning to TRBD2. Germline CDR1 SGHTA, CDR2 FQGNSA. CDR3 length equals 15 residues. The V and J ends lost 4 bases and 8 bases, in that order; junction bases with no gene match: 5. The CDR3 loop reads CASSYGLAGPGELFF. The CDR3 DNA reads as TGTGCCAGCAGCTACGGACTAGCGGGGCCAGGGGAGCTGTTTTTT.

This rearrangement joins TRBV7-8 to TRBJ2-1; TRBD2 matches at 8 bases. CDR1 and CDR2 (germline): SGHVS, FQNEAQ. The trim removed 1 base at V and 1 base at J, leaving 9 bases unmatched. The CDR3 extends over 18 amino acids. The CDR3 coding sequence is TGTGCCAGCAGCTTAGTTGAGCGGGAGATCGGTTCCTACAATGAGCAGTTCTTC. Its protein product is CASSLVEREIGSYNEQFF.

The rearrangement links TRBV7-2 to TRBJ1-5; D is unresolved. The length of the CDR3 is 13 residues. The V gene lost 2 bases and the J gene lost 3 bases, with 5 bases spanning the gap. Germline loops: CDR1 SGHTA, CDR2 FQGNSA. CDR3 residues: CASSLSNNQPQHF. As DNA, the CDR3 is TGTGCCAGCAGCTTATCCAACAATCAGCCCCAGCATTTT.

This clone was observed a single time. This chain uses TRBV19 with TRBJ2-1; D remains unclear. This CDR3 comprises 13 residues. V shed 3 bases and J shed 8 bases, with 11 bases lying between them. Germline V gives CDR1 LNHDA, CDR2 SQIVND (reference sequence). This CDR3 is CASSIWLADEQFF. The CDR3 DNA sequence: TGTGCCAGTAGTATTTGGCTTGCCGATGAGCAGTTCTTC.

The J gene is TRBJ1-2, the V gene TRBV7-9; 9 bases match TRBD1. Germline values: CDR1 SEHNR, CDR2 FQNEAQ (reference sequence). The J segment lost 6 bases and the V segment lost 3 bases, leaving 11 bases of the junction unmatched. CDR3 length equals 16 residues. CDR3 residues: CASSFPPGQGDNGYTF. In DNA form, the CDR3 reads TGTGCCAGCAGCTTCCCCCCGGGACAGGGAGACAATGGCTACACCTTC.

This chain joins TRBV27 and TRBJ2-3; the match to TRBD1 covers 7 bases. The J segment lost 1 base and the V segment lost 5 bases, leaving 3 bases of the junction unmatched. From germline, CDR1 is MNHEY and CDR2 SMNVEV (reference sequence). This CDR3 comprises 14 residues. The CDR3 sequence is CASSLDRGTDTQYF. The CDR3 coding sequence is TGTGCCAGCAGTCTAGACAGGGGCACAGATACGCAGTATTTT.

The chain is built from TRBV28 and TRBJ1-1, with D tentatively TRBD1 (5 bases). Germline V CDR1 and CDR2: MDHEN, SYDVKM. The germline V and J ends were trimmed by 6 bases and 1 base, with 12 bases remaining between them. The CDR3 runs to 14 residues. CDR3 region: CASSPLGPNTEAFF. DNA of the CDR3: TGTGCCAGCAGCCCGCTGGGGCCGAACACTGAAGCTTTCTTT. The complete variable domain, with remaining parts taken from reference TRBV28 and TRBJ1-1, reads DVKVTQSSRYLVKRTGEKVFLECVQDMDHENMFWYRQDPGLGLRLIYFSYDVKMKEKGDIPEGYSVSREKKERFSLILESASTNQTSMYLCASSPLGPNTEAFFGQGTRLTVV.

The chain is built from TRBV18 and TRBJ1-1; possible D gene TRBD1, 5 bases. Between the trimmed V and J ends, which lost 0 bases and 4 bases, there was a span of 12 bases. The CDR3 extends over 15 amino acids. The germline V gene encodes CDR1 KGHSH and CDR2 LQKENI. This CDR3 reads CASSPPQGSATEAFF. The CDR3 DNA sequence: TGTGCCAGCTCACCACCGCAGGGTTCGGCCACTGAAGCTTTCTTT. Full variable domain (remainder filled in from reference TRBV18 and TRBJ1-1): NAGVMQNPRHLVRRRGQEARLRCSPMKGHSHVYWYRQLPEEGLKFMVYLQKENIIDESGMPKERFSAEFPKEGPSILRIQQVVRGDSAAYFCASSPPQGSATEAFFGQGTRLTVV.

The V gene is TRBV18, the J gene TRBJ2-2; D perhaps matches TRBD1 (5 bases). Trimming removed 1 base from V and 4 bases from J, with 10 bases in between. The CDR3 loop spans 15 amino acids. Germline V CDR1 and CDR2: KGHSH, LQKENI. The CDR3 region has the DNA TGTGCCAGCTCACCACAGGGGTCCGGCACCGGGGAGCTGTTTTTT. As protein: CASSPQGSGTGELFF.

This chain connects TRBV5-4 to TRBJ2-3; no clear D. CDR1 is SGHNT and CDR2 is YYREEE in the germline V gene (reference sequence). V was shortened by 0 bases and J by 12 bases, with 8 bases between the two germline ends. CDR3 length: 11 residues. The CDR3 nucleotides read TGTGCCAGCAGCTTGGGGCAGATTCAGTATTTT. Protein sequence: CASSLGQIQYF.

J is TRBJ2-3 and V is TRBV7-6; D is ambiguous. Germline values: CDR1 SGHVS, CDR2 FNYEAQ. Trimming stripped 0 bases from V and 5 bases from J, with 9 bases between. The CDR3 spans 14 residues. The CDR3 DNA reads TGTGCCAGCAGCTTAGCGGCTGAAAGAGATACGCAGTATTTT. This translates into CASSLAAERDTQYF.

The V gene is TRBV7-3, the J gene TRBJ2-1, with D possibly matching TRBD1 (5 bases). CDR1 SGHTA and CDR2 FQGTGA come from the germline V gene. This CDR3 is 15 amino acids long. The V end was cut by 3 bases, the J end by 4 bases, with 13 bases between. The CDR3 protein is CASSLTDITYNEQFF. In DNA, the CDR3 is TGTGCCAGCAGCTTGACAGATATTACTTACAATGAGCAGTTCTTC.

This clone was found a few times. The chain combines TRBV6-5 with TRBJ1-1, with D unclear. Trimming removed 3 bases from V and 4 bases from J, with 9 bases in between. Germline V gives CDR1 MNHEY, CDR2 SVGAGI. This CDR3 is built from 13 residues. CDR3 protein: CASSYPGSTEAFF. CDR3 nucleotides: TGTGCCAGCAGTTATCCCGGGAGCACTGAAGCTTTCTTT.

The rearrangement links TRBV7-8 to TRBJ2-5, with D uncertain. The CDR3 runs 14 residues. Germline CDR1 is SGHVS and CDR2 is FQNEAQ. V was cut by 5 bases and J by 1 base, with 11 bases left in between. This CDR3 is CASSPLAAQETQYF. CDR3 sequence (DNA): TGTGCCAGCAGCCCATTGGCGGCCCAAGAGACCCAGTACTTC.

The gene calls are TRBV6-5 and TRBJ1-2; D gene ambiguous. Germline values: CDR1 MNHEY, CDR2 SVGAGI. V dropped 4 bases and J dropped 8 bases, with 20 bases sitting between them. This CDR3 is built from 15 residues. The CDR3, as DNA: TGTGCCAGCAGTTCTCCCGGGTCGTCCCCAAGAGGCTACACCTTC. It encodes CASSSPGSSPRGYTF.

The count of this clone is one. The chain joins TRBV15 to TRBJ2-5, with TRBD2 identical over 11 bases. Looked up from germline, CDR1 is LNHNV and CDR2 is YYDKDF (reference sequence). The CDR3 has 15 amino acids. The V gene end was trimmed by 9 bases and the J gene end by 5 bases; junction bases not matched to a gene: 11. CDR3 protein: CATQDVAGGPETQYF. The DNA for the CDR3 is TGTGCCACTCAAGATGTAGCGGGGGGGCCGGAGACCCAGTACTTC.

The rearrangement joins TRBV27 to TRBJ2-1; possibly TRBD2 for D (5 bases). CDR1 is MNHEY, CDR2 SMNVEV, per germline (reference sequence). V dropped 3 bases and J dropped 2 bases, with 8 bases sitting between them. The CDR3 runs 14 residues. The CDR3 region is CASSFSGTYNEQFF. DNA of the CDR3: TGTGCCAGCAGTTTCTCCGGGACCTACAATGAGCAGTTCTTC.

CDR3 in amino acids: CASGRGLVGGPHEQFF. CDR3 DNA: TGTGCTAGTGGTAGGGGACTAGTGGGAGGGCCCCATGAGCAGTTCTTC. The chain combines TRBV12-5 with TRBJ2-1; 8 bases agree with TRBD2. Per germline, CDR1 LGHNT and CDR2 FRNRAP. V dropped 5 bases and J dropped 8; count of bases not matched to a gene: 14. The CDR3 consists of 16 residues.

The V gene is TRBV11-2, the J gene TRBJ2-7, with 7 bases matching TRBD2. Trimming at V came to 3 bases and at J to 5 bases, leaving 7 bases not matched to a gene. Germline V gene lookup returns CDR1 SGHAT and CDR2 FQNNGV. This CDR3 has 14 residues. For the CDR3, the DNA is TGTGCCAGCAGCTTGAGGGGCGGGAGCAACGAGCAGTACTTC. It is translated as CASSLRGGSNEQYF. Supplemented by reference TRBV11-2 and TRBJ2-7, the full variable domain reads EAGVAQSPRYKIIEKRQSVAFWCNPISGHATLYWYQQILGQGPKLLIQFQNNGVVDDSQLPKDRFSAERLKGVDSTLKIQPAKLEDSAVYLCASSLRGGSNEQYFGPGTRLTVT.

This chain connects TRBV29-1 to TRBJ1-1; 9 bases are shared with TRBD1. The CDR3 is 13 amino acids. Germline lookup yields CDR1 SQVTM and CDR2 ANQGSEA. Trimming took 7 bases from V and 5 from J; bases not matched to a gene: 8. In DNA, the CDR3 is TGCAGCGCCACGACAGGGGGAAGTACTGAAGCTTTCTTT. Translating gives CSATTGGSTEAFF.

In regard to this clone: The same CDR3 is also encoded by other DNA sequences in this sample. This chain connects TRBV28 to TRBJ1-6; D possibly corresponds to TRBD1 (6 bases). The germline gives CDR1 MDHEN, CDR2 SYDVKM. V was pared by 5 bases and J by 3 bases, with 8 bases between. The CDR3 covers 14 residues. The chain's CDR3 is CASSPDSYNSPLHF. CDR3 nucleotides: TGTGCCAGCAGTCCGGACAGCTATAATTCACCCCTCCACTTT.